This T cell receptor beta chain originates from a study of long-term antiretroviral therapy in people with HIV. The libraries were made with immunoSEQ v3.0 at survey level. Repertoires were generated with immunoSEQ multiplex PCR, while TCRdb's copy carries only in-frame clones and drops some. There are about 20,000 clones in the sample; 76% occur only once, and 15% lies in the top ten. Between the trimmed V and J ends, which lost 2 bases and 5 bases, there was a span of 7 bases. The germline V gene encodes CDR1 SGHAT and CDR2 FQNNGV. The CDR3 runs to 12 residues. The chain combines TRBV11-2 with TRBJ2-7, with unresolved D. This sequence was found in a woman in her 50s with HIV. Sequenced here: unsorted PBMCs, sampled 2.5 years before starting antiretroviral therapy. CDR3 DNA sequence: TGTGCCAGCAGCTTAAAGAAGGACGAGCAGTACTTC. This encodes CASSLKKDEQYF.